The 9 T cell receptor beta chains below were found in one sample sequenced in a study of vaccination and CD4 T cells after COVID-19. Their target antigens are unknown. The Oncomine TCR Beta short-read assay was applied to DNA of cultured CD4+ T cells. The authors extracted genomic DNA from cultured CD4+ T cells. TCRdb reanalysed the PCR reads using MiXCR and keeps one entry per CDR3 protein. This repertoire shows around 10,000 distinct CDR3 sequences, 33% found once; its top ten account for approximately 24%. Treatment defined: roughly 11-day PBMC culture with coronavirus spike peptide pools or control peptides (ViraFEST assay). CD4+ T cells that came from the unexposed donor were collected before the COVID-19 pandemic (2011-2018). Sequencing used CD4+ T cells from blood, cultured in vitro. These receptors all stem from a human donor in good health.

V usage is TRBV6-1 and J usage is TRBJ1-3; D is uncertain. Germline V gives CDR1 MNHNS, CDR2 SASEGT. With 8 bases removed from V and 6 bases from J, the gap between germline ends came to 8 bases. The CDR3 is 11 amino acids. CDR3 residues: CASQWENTIYF. In DNA, the CDR3 is TGTGCCAGCCAGTGGGAAAACACCATATATTTT.

The chain uses TRBV20-1 and TRBJ1-1; 10 bases align to TRBD1. Germline V gives CDR1 DFQATT, CDR2 SNEGSKA (reference sequence). J gave up 3 bases and V 1 base, and 8 bases lay outside the gene matches. There are 16 residues in the CDR3. CDR3 loop: CSARAAPGQGYTEAFF. CDR3 bases: TGCAGTGCTAGAGCTGCTCCGGGACAGGGGTACACTGAAGCTTTCTTT.

This clonotype is medium-sized. The V gene is TRBV27, the J gene TRBJ1-2, with TRBD1 matching over 7 bases. The CDR3 is 13 amino acids. Germline CDR1 reads MNHEY; CDR2 reads SMNVEV (reference sequence). After removal of 7 bases from V and 5 bases from J, the junction contained 7 bases not matched to a gene. The chain's CDR3 is CASTDREGYGYTF. CDR3 sequence (DNA): TGTGCCAGCACCGACAGGGAGGGGTATGGCTACACCTTC.

This clonotype was detected a few times. This rearrangement joins TRBV28 to TRBJ1-1; TRBD1 might be the D (5 bases). There are 16 residues in the CDR3. V was shortened by 3 bases and J by 4 bases, with 18 bases between the two germline ends. In germline, CDR1 is MDHEN, CDR2 SYDVKM. CDR3 loop: CASSLPAAWGSTEAFF. Written as DNA, the CDR3 is TGTGCCAGCAGTTTGCCCGCAGCTTGGGGGAGCACTGAAGCTTTCTTT.

This clonotype has a handful of counts. V and J are TRBV6-1 and TRBJ2-3; 8 positions agree with TRBD2. This CDR3 has 15 residues. V shed 6 bases and J 2 bases; nucleotides not matched to a gene: 7. Germline CDR1 is MNHNS and CDR2 is SASEGT. In DNA, the CDR3 is TGTGCCAGCAGGAGGCTAGCGGGCTACACAGATACGCAGTATTTT. Its translation is CASRRLAGYTDTQYF.

This clonotype was counted only a few times. The rearrangement links TRBV10-1 to TRBJ1-6; TRBD1 is a possible D gene (6 bases). Germline V gives CDR1 WNHNN, CDR2 SYGVQD (reference sequence). The CDR3 totals 17 residues. V was clipped by 4 bases and J by 0 bases, with 13 bases between them. CDR3 region: CASSVTGISSYNSPLHF. DNA for the CDR3: TGCGCCAGCAGTGTAACAGGGATAAGCTCCTATAATTCACCCCTCCACTTT.

The chain recombines TRBV19 with TRBJ1-5; no clear D gene. Deletions cut 1 base from V and 4 bases from J, with 11 bases between. The CDR3 runs to 15 residues. CDR1 is LNHDA, CDR2 SQIVND, per germline (reference sequence). CDR3 in amino acids: CASSIVGGGNQPQHF. CDR3 coding DNA: TGTGCCAGTAGTATAGTTGGCGGTGGAAATCAGCCCCAGCATTTT.

This chain links TRBV29-1 with TRBJ1-5, with TRBD1 identical over 7 bases. CDR3 length equals 15 residues. The V segment lost 6 bases and the J segment 5 bases; nucleotides outside the gene matches: 13. Germline V lookup: CDR1 SQVTM, CDR2 ANQGSEA. CDR3 DNA sequence: TGCAGCGTCCGACAGGGTGAGGATGTAGATCAGCCCCAGCATTTT. Translated, it gives CSVRQGEDVDQPQHF.

The sample holds a few counts of this clonotype. The chain links TRBV19 to TRBJ2-5; 9 positions agree with TRBD2. Unmatched junction bases numbered 5, after V lost 10 bases and J lost 5 bases. CDR1 and CDR2 from the germline V gene are LNHDA and SQIVND (reference sequence). There are 12 residues in the CDR3. The CDR3 DNA is TGTGCCACCCGCCTAGCGGGGGAGACCCAGTACTTC. It encodes CATRLAGETQYF.